This entry is about one T cell receptor (beta chain). In the original processing: Amplification of reference gene primers was used by the study to estimate nucleated cell counts. This table comes from immunoSEQ multiplex PCR, and its TCRdb copy is limited to in-frame clones, with some not included. V, J and clone size are taken as reported in that table, and D and trimming were inferred from the DNA itself. Here the sample spans approximately 74,000 clones, roughly 90% being singletons. Trimming removed 5 bases from V and 2 bases from J, with 6 bases in between. The CDR3 has 12 residues. Per the germline V gene, CDR1 is MGHRA and CDR2 is YSYEKL. This entry belongs to a study of blood T cell repertoires in COVID-19. As for the study in general: The study drew acute and convalescent COVID-19 samples from the United States, Italy and Spain.

V usage is TRBV4-1 and J usage is TRBJ2-5, with a tentative D call TRBD2 (5 bases). The clonotype was recovered from a woman aged 55 to 70 with active COVID-19. The sequenced material came from peripheral blood. CDR3 in amino acids: CASSGGQETQYF. CDR3 in DNA: TGCGCCAGCAGCGGCGGGCAAGAGACCCAGTACTTC.